This TCR beta chain is from a study of beta chain features in type 1 diabetes. Looking at the study overall: Patient and healthy donor groups were alike in age, gender and cell yields. Findings of the study overall: Patients' naive, central memory and regulatory TCRB repertoires appeared more alike than those of healthy donors. Patients with type 1 diabetes showed fewer VDJ junction insertions and more deletions.

The authors reverse transcribed all of the isolated RNA, so sequencing captured expressed TCRB transcripts. The repertoire was sequenced with immunoSEQ multiplex PCR; TCRdb's copy has only in-frame clones and lacks some. Of hundreds of thousands of clones in the sample, approximately 12% are singletons; the top ten hold around 0.015%. A note on this clone: Its target is unknown.

CDR1 SGHTS and CDR2 YDEGEE come from the germline V gene. The CDR3 is 15 residues long. V lost 2 bases to trimming and J lost 3 bases, with 14 bases between them. The V call is TRBV5-8, the J call TRBJ1-1; TRBD1 is a possible D gene (5 bases). This clonotype was sampled from a young man in good health. The sequenced sample consisted of naive CD4+ T cells from blood. CDR3 region: CASSFLARGDTEAFF. CDR3 sequence (DNA): TGTGCCAGCAGCTTTTTGGCAAGGGGTGACACTGAAGCTTTCTTT.